A single sample is the source of the 4 T cell receptor beta chains below, sequenced in a study of shared clonotypes between healthy human individuals. TCRdb keeps only in-frame clones here, not all; method: immunoSEQ multiplex PCR. This sample has roughly 1,500,000 clones, with roughly 98.5% found just once. The sample comprised naive CD4+ T cells sorted from blood. Documented subset: CD45RA+ positively selected. These receptors were taken from a man aged 25 to 45 in good health.

The V gene is TRBV5-1, the J gene TRBJ2-7; TRBD1 agrees at 7 bases. Per the germline V gene, CDR1 is SGHRS and CDR2 is YFSETQ. V shed 1 base, J shed 1 base, and the junction held 8 bases outside the gene matches. The CDR3 has 16 residues. The CDR3 DNA follows: TGCGCCAGCAGCTTGACACCCCAGGGGGTGTCCTACGAGCAGTACTTC. It is translated as CASSLTPQGVSYEQYF.

As to this clone: This CDR3 is also generated by other DNA sequences in the sample. The chain couples TRBV5-1 to TRBJ2-5; D not certain. The V end lost 2 bases, the J end lost 1 base, and 6 bases lay between the germline ends. Germline V lookup: CDR1 SGHRS, CDR2 YFSETQ. This CDR3 contains 13 residues. The CDR3 bases are TGCGCCAGCAGCTTCTCTCCCCAAGAGACCCAGTACTTC. It codes for CASSFSPQETQYF.

This chain links TRBV5-4 with TRBJ2-2, with D possibly matching TRBD2 (6 bases). This CDR3 spans 13 amino acids. Germline V gene sequence: CDR1 SGHNT, CDR2 YYREEE (reference sequence). Trimming pared 4 bases from V and 7 bases from J, leaving 11 bases between. The CDR3 sequence: CASSARRGGELFF. The CDR3, as DNA: TGTGCCAGCAGCGCCCGGCGGGGCGGGGAGCTGTTTTTT.

V usage is TRBV5-5 and J usage is TRBJ2-3, with no clear D. The ends were cut back, 7 bases at V and 4 bases at J, with 13 bases in the middle. The CDR3 runs to 13 residues. Germline V lookup: CDR1 SGHKS, CDR2 YYEKEE (reference sequence). The CDR3 protein is CASCSLGSDTQYF. The CDR3 DNA follows: TGTGCCAGCTGTTCACTCGGTTCAGATACGCAGTATTTT.